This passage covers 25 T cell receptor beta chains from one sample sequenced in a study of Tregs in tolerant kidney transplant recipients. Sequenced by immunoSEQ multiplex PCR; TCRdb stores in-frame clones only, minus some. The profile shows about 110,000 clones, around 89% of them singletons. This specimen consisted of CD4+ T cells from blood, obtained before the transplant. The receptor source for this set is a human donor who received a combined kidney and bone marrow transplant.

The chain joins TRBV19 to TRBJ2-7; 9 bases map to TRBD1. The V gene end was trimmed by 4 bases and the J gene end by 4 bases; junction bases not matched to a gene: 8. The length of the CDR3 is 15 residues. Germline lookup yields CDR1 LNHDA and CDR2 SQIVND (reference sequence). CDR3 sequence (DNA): TGTGCCAGTAGTACCACCACAGGGGGCGGGTACGAGCAGTACTTC. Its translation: CASSTTTGGGYEQYF.

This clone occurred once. CDR3 loop: CASSQDLGPWQGFWQFF. As DNA, the CDR3 is TGTGCCAGCAGCCAAGATCTGGGCCCGTGGCAGGGGTTTTGGCAGTTCTTC. V usage is TRBV14 and J usage is TRBJ2-1; possibly TRBD1 for D (6 bases). CDR1 SGHDN and CDR2 FVKESK come from the germline V gene. Trimming shortened V by 0 bases and J by 12 bases, and 24 bases separated the two germline ends. The CDR3 sequence is 17 residues long.

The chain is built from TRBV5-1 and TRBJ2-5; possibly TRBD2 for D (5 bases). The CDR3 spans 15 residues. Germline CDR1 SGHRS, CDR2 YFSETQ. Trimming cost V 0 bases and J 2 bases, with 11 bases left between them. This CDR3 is CASSLVTSRQETQYF. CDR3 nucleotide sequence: TGCGCCAGCAGCTTGGTAACTAGTCGGCAAGAGACCCAGTACTTC.

The CDR3 reads CASSRGLMDTQYF. The CDR3 region has the DNA TGTGCCAGCAGCCGAGGCCTAATGGATACGCAGTATTTT. The V call is TRBV7-2, the J call TRBJ2-3; unclear D gene. The CDR3 covers 13 residues. V lost 5 bases, J lost 6 bases, and 12 bases lay in between. Germline V CDR1 and CDR2: SGHTA, FQGNSA.

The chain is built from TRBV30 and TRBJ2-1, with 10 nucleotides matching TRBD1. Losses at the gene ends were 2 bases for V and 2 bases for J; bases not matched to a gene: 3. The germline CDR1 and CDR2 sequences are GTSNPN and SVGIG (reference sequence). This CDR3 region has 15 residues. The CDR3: CAWSRGTGAYNEQFF. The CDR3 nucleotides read TGTGCCTGGAGTCGAGGGACAGGGGCCTACAATGAGCAGTTCTTC.

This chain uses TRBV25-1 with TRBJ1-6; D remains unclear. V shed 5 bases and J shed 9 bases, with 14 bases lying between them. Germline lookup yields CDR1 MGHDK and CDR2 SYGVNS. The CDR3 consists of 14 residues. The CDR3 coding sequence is TGTGCCAGCAGTACCCACGGGGAGGGTTCACCCCTCCACTTT. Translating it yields CASSTHGEGSPLHF.

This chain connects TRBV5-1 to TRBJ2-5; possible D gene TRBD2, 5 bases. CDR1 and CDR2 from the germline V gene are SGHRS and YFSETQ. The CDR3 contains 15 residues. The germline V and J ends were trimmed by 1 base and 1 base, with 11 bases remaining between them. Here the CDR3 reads CASSLYERPQETQYF. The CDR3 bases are TGCGCCAGCAGCTTGTACGAGCGGCCCCAAGAGACCCAGTACTTC.

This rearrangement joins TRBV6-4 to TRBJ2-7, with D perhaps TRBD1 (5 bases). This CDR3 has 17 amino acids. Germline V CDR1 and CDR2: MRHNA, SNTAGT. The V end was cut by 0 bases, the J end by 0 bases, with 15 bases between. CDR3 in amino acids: CASSDSSRQTDSYEQYF. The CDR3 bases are TGTGCCAGCAGTGACTCGAGTCGACAGACAGACTCCTACGAGCAGTACTTC.

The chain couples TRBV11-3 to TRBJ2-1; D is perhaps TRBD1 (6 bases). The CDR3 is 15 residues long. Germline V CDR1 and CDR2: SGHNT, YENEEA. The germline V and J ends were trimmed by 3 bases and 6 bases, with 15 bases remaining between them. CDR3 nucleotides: TGTGCCAGCAGCTTGCAGGGGTTGAGTAGCAATGAGCAGTTCTTC. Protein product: CASSLQGLSSNEQFF.

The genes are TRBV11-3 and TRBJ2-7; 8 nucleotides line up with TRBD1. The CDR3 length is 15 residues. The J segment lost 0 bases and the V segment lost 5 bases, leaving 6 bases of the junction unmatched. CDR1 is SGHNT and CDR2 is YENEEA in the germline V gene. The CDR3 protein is CASSHGQGTSYEQYF. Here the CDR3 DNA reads TGTGCCAGCAGCCACGGACAGGGAACCTCCTACGAGCAGTACTTC.

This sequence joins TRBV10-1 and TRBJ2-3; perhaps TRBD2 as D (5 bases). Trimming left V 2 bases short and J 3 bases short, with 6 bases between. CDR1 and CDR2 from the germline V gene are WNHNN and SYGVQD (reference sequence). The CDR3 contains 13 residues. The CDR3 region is CASSEGSTDTQYF. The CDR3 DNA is TGCGCCAGCAGTGAGGGGAGTACAGATACGCAGTATTTT.

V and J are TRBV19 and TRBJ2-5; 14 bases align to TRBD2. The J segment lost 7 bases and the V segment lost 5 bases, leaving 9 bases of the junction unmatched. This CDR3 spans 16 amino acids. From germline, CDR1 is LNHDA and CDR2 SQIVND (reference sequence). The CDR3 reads CASSSGLAGGRGTQYF. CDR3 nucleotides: TGTGCCAGTAGTTCAGGACTAGCGGGGGGACGAGGGACCCAGTACTTC.

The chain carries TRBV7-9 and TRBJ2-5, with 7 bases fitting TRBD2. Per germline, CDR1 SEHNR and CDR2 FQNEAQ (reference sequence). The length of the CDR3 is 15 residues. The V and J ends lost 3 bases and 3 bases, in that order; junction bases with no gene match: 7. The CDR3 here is CASSFRLAVEETQYF. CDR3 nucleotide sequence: TGTGCCAGCAGCTTTCGTCTAGCGGTCGAAGAGACCCAGTACTTC.

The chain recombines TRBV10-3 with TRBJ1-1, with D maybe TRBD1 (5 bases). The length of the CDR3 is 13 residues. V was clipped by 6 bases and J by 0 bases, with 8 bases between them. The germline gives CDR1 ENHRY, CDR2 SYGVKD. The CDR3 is CAIRGRMNTEAFF. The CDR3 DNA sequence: TGTGCCATCAGGGGGCGTATGAACACTGAAGCTTTCTTT.

The CDR3, as DNA: TGTGCCACCAGCGAACGCTGGGGACTTTCTAGCTCCTACGAGCAGTACTTC. It is translated as CATSERWGLSSSYEQYF. This rearrangement joins TRBV15 to TRBJ2-7; TRBD2 is a possible D gene (6 bases). Germline lookup yields CDR1 LNHNV and CDR2 YYDKDF (reference sequence). The CDR3 is 17 amino acids. V lost 5 bases and J 0 bases, leaving 20 bases between the germline ends.

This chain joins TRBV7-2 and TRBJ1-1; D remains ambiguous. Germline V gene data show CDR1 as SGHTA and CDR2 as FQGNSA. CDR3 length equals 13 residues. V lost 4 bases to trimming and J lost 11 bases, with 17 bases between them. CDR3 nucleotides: TGTGCCAGCAGCTCGGCGAGGAACACTGGGGCTTTCTTT. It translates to CASSSARNTGAFF.

In DNA form, the CDR3 reads TGTGCCAGCAGTGAATTCTTCCGGGATCCCTACGAGCAGTACTTC. Its protein is CASSEFFRDPYEQYF. The chain employs TRBV6-1 and TRBJ2-7, with D possibly matching TRBD2 (5 bases). The length of the CDR3 is 15 residues. With 2 bases removed from V and 2 bases from J, the gap between germline ends came to 13 bases. Germline CDR1 MNHNS, CDR2 SASEGT.

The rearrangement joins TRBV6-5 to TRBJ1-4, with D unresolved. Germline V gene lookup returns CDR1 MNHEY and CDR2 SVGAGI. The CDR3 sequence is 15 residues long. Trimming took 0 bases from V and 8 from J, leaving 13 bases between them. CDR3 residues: CASSYSRVTGEKLFF. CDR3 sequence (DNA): TGTGCCAGCAGTTACTCGAGGGTGACGGGGGAAAAACTGTTTTTT.

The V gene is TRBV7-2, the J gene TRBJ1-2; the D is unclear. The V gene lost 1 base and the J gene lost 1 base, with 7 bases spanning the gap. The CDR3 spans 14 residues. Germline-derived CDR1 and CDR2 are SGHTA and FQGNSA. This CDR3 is CASSLGYNNYGYTF. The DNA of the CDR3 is TGTGCCAGCAGCTTAGGTTACAATAACTATGGCTACACCTTC.

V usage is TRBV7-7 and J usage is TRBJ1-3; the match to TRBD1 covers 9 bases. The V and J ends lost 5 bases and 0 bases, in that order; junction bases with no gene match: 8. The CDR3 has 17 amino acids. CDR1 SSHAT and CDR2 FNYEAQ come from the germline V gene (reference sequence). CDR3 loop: CASSHPGQGDSGNTIYF. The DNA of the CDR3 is TGTGCCAGCAGCCACCCGGGACAGGGAGACTCTGGAAACACCATATATTTT.

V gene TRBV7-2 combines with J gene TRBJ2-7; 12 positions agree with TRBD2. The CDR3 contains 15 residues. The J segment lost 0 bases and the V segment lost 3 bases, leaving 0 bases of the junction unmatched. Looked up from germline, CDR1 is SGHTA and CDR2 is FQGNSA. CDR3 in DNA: TGTGCCAGCAGCTTGACTAGCGGGGGCTCCTACGAGCAGTACTTC. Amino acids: CASSLTSGGSYEQYF.

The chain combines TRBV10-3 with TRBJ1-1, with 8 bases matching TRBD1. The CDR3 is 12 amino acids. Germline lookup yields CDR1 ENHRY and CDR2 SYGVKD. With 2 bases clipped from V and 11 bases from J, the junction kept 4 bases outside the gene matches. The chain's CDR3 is CAISETGGRAFF. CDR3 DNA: TGTGCCATCAGTGAGACAGGGGGTCGGGCTTTCTTT.

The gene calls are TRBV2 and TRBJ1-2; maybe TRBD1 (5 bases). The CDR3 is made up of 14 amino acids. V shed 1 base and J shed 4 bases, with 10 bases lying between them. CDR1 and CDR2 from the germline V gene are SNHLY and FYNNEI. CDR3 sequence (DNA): TGTGCCAGCAGTGAAGTTGGCAGGGTCTATGGCTACACCTTC. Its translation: CASSEVGRVYGYTF.

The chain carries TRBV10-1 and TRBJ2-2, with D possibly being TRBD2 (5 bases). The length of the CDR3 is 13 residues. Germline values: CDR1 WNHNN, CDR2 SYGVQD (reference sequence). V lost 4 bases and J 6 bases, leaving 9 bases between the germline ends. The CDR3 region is CASSVTSPGELFF. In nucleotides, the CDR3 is TGCGCCAGCAGTGTTACTAGTCCCGGGGAGCTGTTTTTT.

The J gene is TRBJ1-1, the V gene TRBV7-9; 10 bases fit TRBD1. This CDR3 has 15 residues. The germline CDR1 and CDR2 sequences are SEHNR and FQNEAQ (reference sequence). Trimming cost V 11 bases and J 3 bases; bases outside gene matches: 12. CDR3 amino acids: CAGRTGGFSDTEAFF. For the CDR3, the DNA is TGTGCCGGGAGGACAGGGGGATTTTCAGACACTGAAGCTTTCTTT.